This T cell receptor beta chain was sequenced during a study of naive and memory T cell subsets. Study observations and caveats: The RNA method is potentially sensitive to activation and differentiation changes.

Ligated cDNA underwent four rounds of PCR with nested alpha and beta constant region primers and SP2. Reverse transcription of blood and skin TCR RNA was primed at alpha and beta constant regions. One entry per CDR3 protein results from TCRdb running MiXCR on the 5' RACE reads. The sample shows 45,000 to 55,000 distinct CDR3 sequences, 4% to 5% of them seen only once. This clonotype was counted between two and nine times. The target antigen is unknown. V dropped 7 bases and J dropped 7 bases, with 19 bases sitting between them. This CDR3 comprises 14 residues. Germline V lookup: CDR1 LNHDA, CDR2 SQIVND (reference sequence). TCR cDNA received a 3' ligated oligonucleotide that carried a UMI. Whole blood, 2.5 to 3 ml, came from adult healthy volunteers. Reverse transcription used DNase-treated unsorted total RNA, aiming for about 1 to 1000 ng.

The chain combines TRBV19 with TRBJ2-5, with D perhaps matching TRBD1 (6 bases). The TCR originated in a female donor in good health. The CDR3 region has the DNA TGTGCCAGTACCGACGGGACGCGAGGGGGGACCCAGTACTTC. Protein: CASTDGTRGGTQYF.